This T cell receptor beta chain was found in a study of regulatory T cells in long-lasting Graves disease. This clonotype has a count of ten or more. Sequencing libraries for TCR beta were prepared with iRepertoire HTBI primers and Arm-PCR of CDR3 regions. TCRdb called the multiplex PCR reads again in MiXCR, with one record for every CDR3 protein. The sample consists of more than 300,000 distinct CDR3 sequences, roughly 15% of them appearing once. V was trimmed by 0 bases and J by 5 bases, leaving 14 bases between them. The CDR3 contains 15 residues. Germline loops: CDR1 LGHNA, CDR2 YNFKEQ. Time point: newly diagnosed GD, antithyroid drugs for less than 3 months. PBMCs were the source of the RNA used for TCR sequencing.

This TCR came from a female donor with Graves disease. This chain connects TRBV4-2 to TRBJ2-7; a weak D match, TRBD1 (5 bases). This sample comprised peripheral blood mononuclear cells (PBMCs), obtained at new diagnosis, from a patient treated with antithyroid drugs. The CDR3 here is CASSQEYTGYDEQYF. CDR3 DNA sequence: TGTGCCAGCAGCCAAGAATATACAGGTTACGACGAGCAGTACTTC.